The 13 T cell receptor beta chains below were found in one sample sequenced in a study of T cells expressing NK-cell markers. TCRdb reanalyzed the 5' RACE reads and collapses them to one entry per CDR3 protein, without DNA. This repertoire includes approximately 440,000 distinct CDR3 sequences. Sequenced material: blood T cells: a sorted CD56 or NKG2C T cell subset, CD4+ or CD8+ T cells, or bulk PBMC T cells (not recorded which). These receptors were taken from a woman between 45 and 65 years old in good health.

This CDR3 is CSAVGGDVRYEQYF. The chain couples TRBV20-1 to TRBJ2-7; TCRdb's D call, TRBD1, is unchecked because there is no DNA. The CDR3 length is 14 residues. Germline CDR1 and CDR2: DFQATT and SNEGSKA (reference sequence).

The chain recombines TRBV15 with TRBJ2-1; the D gene TCRdb calls, TRBD2, cannot be checked with no DNA. This CDR3 contains 16 residues. CDR1 and CDR2 from the germline V gene are LNHNV and YYDKDF (reference sequence). CDR3 loop: CATSRGPGGGVNEQFF.

This sequence joins TRBV12-3 or TRBV12-4 and TRBJ1-2; the TRBD1 assignment by TCRdb is unverifiable without DNA. CDR3 length: 15 residues. This chain's CDR3 is CASSGRTALNYGYTF.

The V gene is TRBV5-1, the J gene TRBJ2-1; TCRdb designates TRBD2, a call that cannot be tested without DNA. Germline-derived CDR1 and CDR2 are SGHRS and YFSETQ. The CDR3 extends over 16 amino acids. The CDR3: CASSLAPGGLGGEQFF.

The CDR3 sequence: CASGLYTTDTQYF. V usage is TRBV12-5 and J usage is TRBJ2-3. The CDR3 is made up of 13 amino acids. Germline CDR1 reads LGHNT; CDR2 reads FRNRAP.

This chain uses TRBV20-1 with TRBJ1-1; TCRdb selects TRBD1, and the lack of DNA leaves this call unchecked. The CDR3 covers 13 residues. Looked up from germline, CDR1 is DFQATT and CDR2 is SNEGSKA (reference sequence). The CDR3 is CSASLDRSGIAFF.

The gene calls are TRBV5-1 and TRBJ2-7; TCRdb proposes TRBD1, but this gene call is untestable without DNA. The CDR3 is 15 residues long. The germline CDR1 and CDR2 sequences are SGHRS and YFSETQ. CDR3 in amino acids: CASSLNSGLVYEQYF.

This sequence joins TRBV24-1 and TRBJ2-1; without DNA, the TCRdb call of TRBD2 cannot be checked. The CDR3 extends over 17 amino acids. The germline gives CDR1 KGHDR, CDR2 SFDVKD. This CDR3 reads CATSDFRAGSSYNEQFF.

This sequence joins TRBV20-1 and TRBJ2-1; as DNA is missing, the TRBD2 call by TCRdb cannot be tested. CDR3 length equals 15 residues. Germline-derived CDR1 and CDR2 are DFQATT and SNEGSKA (reference sequence). The CDR3 loop reads CSARILSSGSNEQFF.

J is TRBJ2-1 and V is TRBV20-1; as DNA is missing, the TRBD2 call by TCRdb cannot be tested. Germline-derived CDR1 and CDR2 are DFQATT and SNEGSKA (reference sequence). The CDR3 extends over 15 amino acids. The CDR3: CSARAIAVKDNEQFF.

This chain joins TRBV6-6 and TRBJ1-5. The CDR3 totals 16 residues. Germline CDR1 MNHNY, CDR2 SVGAGI (reference sequence). Here the CDR3 reads CASSYSGRGSNQPQHF.

CDR3 sequence reads: CASSSVNGNSGANVLTF. The chain carries TRBV12-3 or TRBV12-4 and TRBJ2-6. The CDR3 runs 17 residues.

This chain links TRBV27 with TRBJ2-4; no DNA is available, so the TRBD2 call from TCRdb remains unchecked. Per the germline V gene, CDR1 is MNHEY and CDR2 is SMNVEV (reference sequence). The CDR3 has 18 amino acids. The CDR3 loop reads CASSPLLGGGKAKNIQYF.